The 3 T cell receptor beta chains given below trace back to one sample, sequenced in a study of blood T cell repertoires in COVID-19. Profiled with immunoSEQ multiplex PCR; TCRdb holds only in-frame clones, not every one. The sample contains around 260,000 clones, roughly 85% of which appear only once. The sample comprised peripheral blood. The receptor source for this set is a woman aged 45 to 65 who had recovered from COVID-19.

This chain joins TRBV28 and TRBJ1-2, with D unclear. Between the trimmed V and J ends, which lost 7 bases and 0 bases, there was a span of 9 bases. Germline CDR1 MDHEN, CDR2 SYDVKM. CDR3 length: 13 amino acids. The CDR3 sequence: CASNLRANYGYTF. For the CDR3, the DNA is TGTGCCAGCAACTTGAGAGCTAACTATGGCTACACCTTC.

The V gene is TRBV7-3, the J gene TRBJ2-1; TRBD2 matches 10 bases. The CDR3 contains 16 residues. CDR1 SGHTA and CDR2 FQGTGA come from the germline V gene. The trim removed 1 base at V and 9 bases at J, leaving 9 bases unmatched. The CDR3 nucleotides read TGTGCCAGCAGCTTAATCCGACAGCGGGGGGGCACTGAGCAGTTCTTC. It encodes CASSLIRQRGGTEQFF.

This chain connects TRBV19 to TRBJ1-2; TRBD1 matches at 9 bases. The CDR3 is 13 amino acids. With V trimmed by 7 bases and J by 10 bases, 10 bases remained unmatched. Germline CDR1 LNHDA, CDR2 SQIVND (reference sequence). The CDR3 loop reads CASNRGRSQSYTF. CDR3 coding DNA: TGTGCCAGTAACAGGGGGCGCAGCCAGTCCTACACCTTC.